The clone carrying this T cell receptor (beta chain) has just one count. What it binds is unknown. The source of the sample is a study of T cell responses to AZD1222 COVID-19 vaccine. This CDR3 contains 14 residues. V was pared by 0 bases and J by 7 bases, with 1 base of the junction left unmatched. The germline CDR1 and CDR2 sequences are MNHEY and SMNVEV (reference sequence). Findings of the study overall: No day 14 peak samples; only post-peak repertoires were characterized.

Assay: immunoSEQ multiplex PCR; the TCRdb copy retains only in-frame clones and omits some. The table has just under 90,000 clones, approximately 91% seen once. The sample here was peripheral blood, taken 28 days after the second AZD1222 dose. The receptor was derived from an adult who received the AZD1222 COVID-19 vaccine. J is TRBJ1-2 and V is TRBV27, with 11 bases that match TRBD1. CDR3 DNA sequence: TGTGCCAGCAGTTTATCAGGGACAGGGGGTGGCTACACCTTC. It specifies CASSLSGTGGGYTF.